This entry lists 4 T cell receptor beta chains sequenced from one sample in a study of blood T cell repertoires in COVID-19. Some clones are missing from TCRdb's copy, which holds only in-frame ones; the method was immunoSEQ multiplex PCR. The repertoire holds around 380,000 clones, with about 87% as singletons. The sequencing sample was made of PBMCs or T cells enriched from blood (not recorded which). These receptors originate from a man between 25 and 39 years old who had recovered from COVID-19.

The chain carries TRBV4-2 and TRBJ2-7, with TRBD1 as a possible D gene (5 bases). The V end lost 3 bases, the J end lost 3 bases, and 12 bases lay between the germline ends. The CDR3 sequence is 14 residues long. The germline V gene has CDR1 LGHNA and CDR2 YNFKEQ. The CDR3 loop is CASSQDTTYYEQYF. CDR3 nucleotides: TGTGCCAGCAGCCAGGACACGACCTACTACGAGCAGTACTTC.

The chain couples TRBV7-9 to TRBJ1-5, with 7 bases aligning to TRBD1. The CDR3 covers 14 residues. J gave up 3 bases and V 5 bases, and 4 bases lay outside the gene matches. Germline CDR1 reads SEHNR; CDR2 reads FQNEAQ (reference sequence). CDR3 DNA: TGTGCCAGCAGCCTGGGACAGATCAATCAGCCCCAGCATTTT. It yields the protein CASSLGQINQPQHF.

Only one count was recorded for this clone. The CDR3 nucleotides read TGTGCCAGCAGTTACAGGGGGCGAGGGGAAAAACTGTTTTTT. It specifies CASSYRGRGEKLFF. The chain is built from TRBV6-5 and TRBJ1-4, with 7 nucleotides matching TRBD1. The CDR3 runs 14 residues. With V trimmed by 2 bases and J by 8 bases, 5 bases remained unmatched. Germline lookup yields CDR1 MNHEY and CDR2 SVGAGI.

V gene TRBV29-1 combines with J gene TRBJ1-1; D is perhaps TRBD1 (6 bases). CDR3 size: 13 residues. Trimming left V 0 bases short and J 6 bases short, with 11 bases between. Germline values: CDR1 SQVTM, CDR2 ANQGSEA. Here the CDR3 reads CSVEEGARPEAFF. The CDR3, as DNA: TGCAGCGTTGAAGAGGGGGCCCGGCCTGAAGCTTTCTTT.